The 7 T cell receptor beta chains below were found in one sample sequenced in a study of T cell responses to AZD1222 COVID-19 vaccine. Libraries were prepared by immunoSEQ multiplex PCR; TCRdb keeps only in-frame clonotypes and omits some of them. The sample has around 120,000 clones; roughly 84% are singletons. Source: peripheral blood, taken 28 days after the second AZD1222 dose. These receptor sequences come from an adult who received the AZD1222 COVID-19 vaccine.

The chain joins TRBV18 to TRBJ1-2, with 11 bases aligning to TRBD1. In germline, CDR1 is KGHSH, CDR2 LQKENI. The V and J ends lost 10 bases and 7 bases, in that order; junction bases with no gene match: 8. The CDR3 spans 13 residues. CDR3 in DNA: TGTGCCATGACATCCGGGACAGGGGGTGGCTACACCTTC. Translation: CAMTSGTGGGYTF.

This clone was counted a single time. The rearrangement uses TRBV2 and TRBJ1-4; 9 bases are a match to TRBD1. In germline, CDR1 is SNHLY, CDR2 FYNNEI. The length of the CDR3 is 15 residues. Trimming at V came to 7 bases and at J to 8 bases, leaving 11 bases not matched to a gene. The CDR3 protein is CASNPTGGVREKLFF. The CDR3 bases are TGTGCCAGCAACCCCACAGGGGGCGTAAGGGAAAAACTGTTTTTT.

A remark on this clone: Other DNA sequences in this specimen translate into the identical CDR3. V and J are TRBV6-5 and TRBJ1-5; D possibly corresponds to TRBD1 (5 bases). Germline-derived CDR1 and CDR2 are MNHEY and SVGAGI. Trimming took off 6 bases at V and 0 bases at J, with 9 bases between the two ends. CDR3 size: 14 residues. CDR3 sequence: CASRRGVSNQPQHF. The DNA for the CDR3 is TGTGCCAGCAGACGGGGGGTTAGCAATCAGCCCCAGCATTTT.

The rearrangement uses TRBV2 and TRBJ2-5; possibly TRBD1 for D (6 bases). This CDR3 has 14 amino acids. Per germline, CDR1 SNHLY and CDR2 FYNNEI. V lost 3 bases to trimming and J lost 7 bases, with 15 bases between them. The CDR3 nucleotides read TGTGCCAGCAGTGAGAGGGGGTTACAATCGACCCAGTACTTC. This sequence encodes CASSERGLQSTQYF.

The genes are TRBV4-3 and TRBJ2-3; the D gene is possibly TRBD1 (7 bases). CDR1 is LGHNA, CDR2 YSLEER, per germline. The CDR3 is 16 amino acids. Trimming shortened V by 0 bases and J by 8 bases, and 18 bases separated the two germline ends. CDR3 amino acids: CASSQDSRGAWGTQYF. The DNA of the CDR3 is TGCGCCAGCAGCCAAGATTCCAGGGGGGCATGGGGTACGCAGTATTTT.

This chain joins TRBV28 and TRBJ2-3; weak D call: TRBD2 (6 bases). This CDR3 region has 15 residues. CDR1 is MDHEN and CDR2 is SYDVKM in the germline V gene. V shed 2 bases and J shed 3 bases, with 12 bases lying between them. The CDR3: CASSLPGAITDTQYF. The CDR3 coding sequence is TGTGCCAGCAGTTTACCGGGAGCTATAACAGATACGCAGTATTTT.

The genes are TRBV18 and TRBJ1-1; D may be TRBD1 (6 bases). Germline CDR1 is KGHSH and CDR2 is LQKENI. The ends were cut back, 3 bases at V and 0 bases at J, with 11 bases in the middle. The CDR3 has 15 amino acids. The CDR3 DNA reads TGTGCCAGCTCACCGAAGGACAGTCTGAACACTGAAGCTTTCTTT. Amino acid sequence: CASSPKDSLNTEAFF.